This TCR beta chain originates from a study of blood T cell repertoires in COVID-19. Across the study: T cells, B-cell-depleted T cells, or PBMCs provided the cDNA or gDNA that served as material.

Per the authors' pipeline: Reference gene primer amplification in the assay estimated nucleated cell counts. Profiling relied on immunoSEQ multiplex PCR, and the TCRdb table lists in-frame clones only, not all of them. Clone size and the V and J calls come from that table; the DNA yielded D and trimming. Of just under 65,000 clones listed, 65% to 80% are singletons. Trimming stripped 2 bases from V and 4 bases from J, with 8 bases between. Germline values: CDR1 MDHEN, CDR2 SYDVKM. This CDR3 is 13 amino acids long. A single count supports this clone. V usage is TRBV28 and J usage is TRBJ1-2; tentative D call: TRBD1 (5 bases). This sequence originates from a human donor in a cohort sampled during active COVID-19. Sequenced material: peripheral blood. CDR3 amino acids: CASSLLGGYGYTF. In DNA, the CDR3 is TGTGCCAGCAGTTTACTGGGGGGCTATGGCTACACCTTC.